These 12 T cell receptor beta chains were all obtained from the same sample, sequenced in a study of T cell responses to AZD1222 COVID-19 vaccine. Data came from immunoSEQ multiplex PCR; TCRdb stores just in-frame clones and leaves some out. The sample has under 110,000 clones, roughly nine tenths seen once. Source: peripheral blood, taken on day 0 of AZD1222 vaccination. The receptor source for this set is an adult in good health.

This chain uses TRBV15 with TRBJ2-5, with a weak D call TRBD1 (6 bases). Looked up from germline, CDR1 is LNHNV and CDR2 is YYDKDF (reference sequence). The CDR3 is 13 amino acids. V was shortened by 4 bases and J by 1 base, with 7 bases between the two germline ends. CDR3 bases: TGTGCCACCAGCAAGGACAGCCAAGAGACCCAGTACTTC. As protein: CATSKDSQETQYF.

The sample holds one count of this clone. J is TRBJ2-3 and V is TRBV5-1; D gene uncertain. The germline gives CDR1 SGHRS, CDR2 YFSETQ. Trimming removed 1 base at V and 4 bases at J, with 7 bases between. This CDR3 is 13 amino acids long. The CDR3 nucleotides read TGCGCCAGCAGCTTGCTGGGTCCAGATACGCAGTATTTT. It is translated as CASSLLGPDTQYF. Full variable domain (missing parts from reference TRBV5-1 and TRBJ2-3): KAGVTQTPRYLIKTRGQQVTLSCSPISGHRSVSWYQQTPGQGLQFLFEYFSETQRNKGNFPGRFSGRQFSNSRSEMNVSTLELGDSALYLCASSLLGPDTQYFGPGTRLTVL.

This rearrangement joins TRBV18 to TRBJ1-3; 9 nucleotides align to TRBD1. V shed 3 bases, J shed 4 bases, and the junction held 10 bases outside the gene matches. CDR3 length: 17 amino acids. In germline, CDR1 is KGHSH, CDR2 LQKENI. CDR3 loop: CASSPAGTGHGGNTIYF. As DNA, the CDR3 is TGTGCCAGCTCACCTGCCGGGACAGGGCACGGGGGAAACACCATATATTTT.

This chain connects TRBV18 to TRBJ1-2, with D possibly matching TRBD1 (5 bases). Deletions cut 3 bases from V and 8 bases from J, with 7 bases between. CDR1 is KGHSH, CDR2 LQKENI, per germline. The CDR3 consists of 11 residues. DNA for the CDR3: TGTGCCAGCTCACCGGGGGACGGCTACACCTTC. Translating gives CASSPGDGYTF.

The DNA for the CDR3 is TGTGCCAGCAGTTGGGGCTCTTCGAACTCTGGAAACACCATATATTTT. This translates into CASSWGSSNSGNTIYF. The chain uses TRBV6-5 and TRBJ1-3; D is perhaps TRBD1 (5 bases). Trimming stripped 4 bases from V and 0 bases from J, with 13 bases between. This CDR3 is 16 amino acids long. The germline V gene encodes CDR1 MNHEY and CDR2 SVGAGI.

V and J are TRBV5-6 and TRBJ2-5; 13 nucleotides line up with TRBD2. There are 13 residues in the CDR3. The ends lost 9 bases at V and 4 bases at J; junction bases unmatched: 3. In germline, CDR1 is SGHDT, CDR2 YYEEEE. The CDR3 coding sequence is TGTGCCACCGGACTAGCGGGAGTAGAGACCCAGTACTTC. Encoded protein: CATGLAGVETQYF. Together with reference TRBV5-6 and TRBJ2-5, the CDR3 gives the full variable domain: DAGVTQSPTHLIKTRGQQVTLRCSPKSGHDTVSWYQQALGQGPQFIFQYYEEEERQRGNFPDRFSGHQFPNYSSELNVNALLLGDSALYLCATGLAGVETQYFGPGTRLLVL.

The rearrangement joins TRBV29-1 to TRBJ2-3; the D is unclear. In germline, CDR1 is SQVTM, CDR2 ANQGSEA. The CDR3 length is 14 residues. Trimming removed 5 bases at V and 0 bases at J, with 12 bases between. The CDR3 bases are TGCAGCGTTAGGGTTTTTGGGAGCACAGATACGCAGTATTTT. Its protein product is CSVRVFGSTDTQYF.

The CDR3 here is CASSPDNYEQYF. CDR3 DNA sequence: TGTGCCAGCTCACCAGACAACTACGAGCAGTACTTC. V usage is TRBV18 and J usage is TRBJ2-7; D not certain. Germline V gene lookup returns CDR1 KGHSH and CDR2 LQKENI. Trimming stripped 2 bases from V and 3 bases from J, with 5 bases between. This CDR3 contains 12 residues.

The chain carries TRBV28 and TRBJ1-2; 8 bases align to TRBD1. The CDR3 runs 14 residues. Trimming took 3 bases from V and 5 from J; bases not matched to a gene: 5. Germline V gives CDR1 MDHEN, CDR2 SYDVKM. The CDR3 coding sequence is TGTGCCAGCAGTTTTGGTCAGGGGGCTTATGGCTACACCTTC. Amino acids: CASSFGQGAYGYTF.

This clone was detected once. The rearrangement uses TRBV9 and TRBJ2-7; 14 bases match TRBD2. J lost 3 bases, V lost 4 bases, and 6 bases had no gene match. The CDR3 is 16 residues long. Germline V lookup: CDR1 SGDLS, CDR2 YYNGEE. For the CDR3, the DNA is TGTGCCAGCAGCCCCAGACTAGCGGGAGGGTACTACGAGCAGTACTTC. This sequence encodes CASSPRLAGGYYEQYF. Together with reference TRBV9 and TRBJ2-7, the CDR3 gives the full variable domain: DSGVTQTPKHLITATGQRVTLRCSPRSGDLSVYWYQQSLDQGLQFLIQYYNGEERAKGNILERFSAQQFPDLHSELNLSSLELGDSALYFCASSPRLAGGYYEQYFGPGTRLTVT.

The rearrangement uses TRBV5-4 and TRBJ2-7; TRBD2 aligns across 15 bases. This CDR3 is built from 18 residues. After removal of 5 bases from V and 0 bases from J, the junction contained 9 bases not matched to a gene. Germline V gene lookup returns CDR1 SGHNT and CDR2 YYREEE (reference sequence). The CDR3 spells CASRRTGTSGRSSYEQYF. The CDR3 region has the DNA TGTGCCAGCAGGAGGACCGGGACTAGCGGGAGGAGCTCCTACGAGCAGTACTTC. The full variable domain, its missing parts supplied by reference TRBV5-4 and TRBJ2-7, is ETGVTQSPTHLIKTRGQQVTLRCSSQSGHNTVSWYQQALGQGPQFIFQYYREEENGRGNFPPRFSGLQFPNYSSELNVNALELDDSALYLCASRRTGTSGRSSYEQYFGPGTRLTVT.

This clone has a single count. The chain employs TRBV5-6 and TRBJ1-5; tentatively, D is TRBD1 (6 bases). Germline V gene sequence: CDR1 SGHDT, CDR2 YYEEEE. CDR3 size: 14 residues. V gave up 1 base and J gave up 7 bases, with 12 bases separating them. CDR3 sequence reads: CASSLQGTEQPQHF. DNA for the CDR3: TGTGCCAGCAGCTTGCAGGGGACGGAGCAGCCCCAGCATTTT.